The 10 T cell receptor beta chains reported below all come from one sample, sequenced in a study of post-analysis software for immune sequencing data. Notes on the study in general: TRBV segments more frequent in patients than in controls numbered five and included TRBV5-6, TRBV5-1 and TRBV20-1.

The TCR beta cDNA libraries contained unique molecular identifiers. Each CDR3 protein gets one entry after TCRdb re-called the PCR reads with MiXCR. The sample has about 560,000 distinct CDR3 sequences; around 44% are singletons. Which antigens these TCRs recognize remains unknown. Sequencing was performed on blood. Receptors were obtained from a girl under 18 with multiple sclerosis.

This clonotype came up a few times. This chain uses TRBV20-1 with TRBJ2-7; perhaps TRBD2 as D (6 bases). Trimming removed 4 bases from V and 4 bases from J, with 14 bases in between. Germline lookup yields CDR1 DFQATT and CDR2 SNEGSKA (reference sequence). The CDR3 is 13 residues long. CDR3 bases: TGCAGTGCTACCCCGACTAGAGATTACGAGCAGTACTTC. Translating gives CSATPTRDYEQYF.

This clonotype was counted between two and nine times. The junction does not match germline at one end; this may be a read error. This chain links TRBV7-9 with TRBJ1-1; TRBD1 agrees at 7 bases. Germline CDR1 and CDR2: SEHNR and FQNEAQ (reference sequence). The CDR3 has 16 residues. This chain's CDR3 is CASNLPTGEREYEAFF. The DNA of the CDR3 is TGTGCCAGCAACTTACCCACAGGGGAGAGGGAATATGAAGCTTTCTTT.

The CDR3 loop reads CASSVYRDRGNEQYF. In DNA, the CDR3 is TGTGCCAGCAGTGTATACCGGGACAGGGGGAACGAGCAGTACTTC. The chain links TRBV12-3 or TRBV12-4 to TRBJ2-7; 11 nucleotides agree with TRBD1. V shed 5 bases, J shed 5 bases, and the junction held 8 bases outside the gene matches. This CDR3 spans 15 amino acids.

This clonotype has a handful of counts. The chain has TRBV5-1 and TRBJ2-5, with TRBD1 matching 7 bases. The CDR3 is 12 amino acids. With V trimmed by 8 bases and J by 1 base, 2 bases remained unmatched. Germline V gene sequence: CDR1 SGHRS, CDR2 YFSETQ. The CDR3 loop reads CARGDSQETQYF. CDR3 DNA sequence: TGCGCCAGAGGGGACAGCCAAGAGACCCAGTACTTC.

Points on this clonotype: Germline and junction disagree at one end, which may indicate a read error. The V call is TRBV7-9, the J call TRBJ2-7; TRBD1 aligns across 7 bases. The CDR3 contains 15 residues. Germline CDR1 is SEHNR and CDR2 is FQNEAQ (reference sequence). CDR3: CARSFPLTGSSEQYF. DNA of the CDR3: TGTGCCCGCAGCTTCCCACTGACAGGGTCTTCCGAGCAGTACTTC.

This clonotype came up once. The rearrangement joins TRBV3-1 to TRBJ2-1; 7 bases are shared with TRBD2. Trimming cost V 1 base and J 3 bases; bases outside gene matches: 3. The CDR3 is made up of 15 amino acids. Germline CDR1 is LGHDT and CDR2 is YNNKEL (reference sequence). The CDR3 sequence is CASSQGRERYNEQFF. The CDR3 DNA reads as TGTGCCAGCAGCCAAGGGCGGGAGCGCTACAATGAGCAGTTCTTC.

This clonotype was counted only a few times. A read error may produce the germline difference seen at one junction end. The chain is built from TRBV5-1 and TRBJ1-1; a possible D gene is TRBD1 (6 bases). Germline V gene data show CDR1 as SGHRS and CDR2 as YFSETQ. This CDR3 comprises 16 residues. The CDR3 protein is CASSLAAQGLGTEAFF. CDR3 DNA: TGCGCCAGCAGTTTGGCAGCACAGGGTTTGGGGACTGAAGCTTTCTTT.

V is TRBV7-9 and J is TRBJ2-7, with D hard to call. V was shortened by 0 bases and J by 4 bases, with 10 bases between the two germline ends. The germline V gene encodes CDR1 SEHNR and CDR2 FQNEAQ (reference sequence). There are 14 residues in the CDR3. The CDR3 DNA sequence: TGTGCCAGCAGCTTAGCCCCCGCTAGGTACGAGCAGTACTTC. This translates into CASSLAPARYEQYF.

This clonotype was seen a handful of times. The chain carries TRBV5-1 and TRBJ2-3, with 10 bases identical to TRBD2. The ends lost 3 bases at V and 1 base at J; junction bases unmatched: 5. CDR1 and CDR2 (germline): SGHRS, YFSETQ. This CDR3 comprises 16 residues. CDR3 loop: CASSSAGTSGTDTQYF. The CDR3 DNA follows: TGCGCCAGCAGCTCGGCAGGGACTAGCGGCACAGATACGCAGTATTTT.

The rearrangement links TRBV29-1 to TRBJ2-3, with 11 nucleotides matching TRBD2. After removal of 4 bases from V and 1 base from J, the junction contained 10 bases not matched to a gene. The germline V gene has CDR1 SQVTM and CDR2 ANQGSEA. The CDR3 consists of 17 residues. The CDR3 sequence: CSVVLAGGPIRTDTQYF. CDR3 nucleotides: TGCAGCGTTGTATTAGCGGGGGGGCCTATCCGCACAGATACGCAGTATTTT.